The 3 T cell receptor beta chains below were found in one sample sequenced in a study of T cell responses to AZD1222 COVID-19 vaccine. The repertoire was sequenced with immunoSEQ multiplex PCR; TCRdb's copy has only in-frame clones and lacks some. Of roughly 200,000 clones listed, approximately 91% were seen once; the top ten hold under 2%. This specimen consisted of peripheral blood, obtained 28 days after the second AZD1222 dose. All receptors come from an adult who received the AZD1222 COVID-19 vaccine.

The rearrangement uses TRBV3-1 (or the pseudogene TRBV3-2) and TRBJ2-7; no clear D. The CDR3 spans 15 residues. The germline V gene has CDR1 LGHDT and CDR2 YNNKEL (reference sequence). V lost 5 bases to trimming and J lost 2 bases, with 16 bases between them. For the CDR3, the DNA is TGTGCCAGCAGCGGTTACGTCAGGCGAGCCTACGAGCAGTACTTC. Amino acid sequence: CASSGYVRRAYEQYF.

DNA for the CDR3: TGTGCCAGCAGTGAAGAAGGGACGGCATCCTACGAGCAGTACTTC. Protein sequence: CASSEEGTASYEQYF. This chain joins TRBV2 and TRBJ2-7; TRBD1 or TRBD2 may be the D gene (5 bases each). The V gene's germline CDR1 is SNHLY and CDR2 FYNNEI. The CDR3 loop spans 15 amino acids. With 1 base removed from V and 1 base from J, the gap between germline ends came to 11 bases.

The V gene is TRBV6-2 or TRBV6-3, the J gene TRBJ1-1, with D unclear. CDR1 and CDR2 from the germline V gene are MNHEY and SVGEGT. CDR3 size: 13 residues. V was cut by 5 bases and J by 4 bases, with 11 bases left in between. CDR3 DNA: TGTGCCAGCAGTCCCCGGTGGGCCACTGAAGCTTTCTTT. Translation gives CASSPRWATEAFF.